The clone carrying this T cell receptor (beta chain) was observed a single time. Assay used: immunoSEQ multiplex PCR; TCRdb lists only in-frame clones, some missing. The repertoire includes a few hundred thousand clones, 88% of them detected once, and around an eighth sits in the top ten. This specimen comes from a study of blood T cell repertoires in COVID-19. Per germline, CDR1 DFQATT and CDR2 SNEGSKA (reference sequence). Deletions cut 3 bases from V and 6 bases from J, with 18 bases between. The CDR3 runs 15 residues. The receptor was isolated from a woman aged 50 to 60 with COVID-19, enrolled during active disease. Source material: peripheral blood. The chain combines TRBV20-1 with TRBJ1-5; weak D call: TRBD1 (5 bases). The CDR3 bases are TGCAGTGCTAGTTTGATTAGGGGTATCGGTCAGCCCCAGCATTTT. It encodes CSASLIRGIGQPQHF.